The T cell receptor (beta chain) under discussion was sequenced for a study of identical twins (dated by TCRdb to 2016 to 2018). With regard to the full study: To test whether fetal clonotypes persist, the study used deep sequencing on TCR alpha and beta repertoires from monozygotic twins, unrelated adults of various ages, and cord blood. To rule out contamination, the twin experiments were replicated at different times with different library preparation protocols. Broader findings and caveats from the paper: Because the same donors could not be followed over many years, the conclusions depended on cross-sectional statistical analysis. A weaker excess of twin sharing was found in beta out-of-frame sequences because the signal-to-noise ratio was lowered by fewer shared sequences. Invariant T cells such as MAIT and iNKT could partly confound zero-insertion analyses, although diverse VJ usage argued against such confounding for most clonotypes. Abundant cord blood beta clonotypes had fewer insertions, young adult naive repertoires showed a similar but weaker trend, and memory repertoires showed no such trend. Out-of-frame TCR alpha sequences shared between twins showed an excess of low generation-probability sequences compared with coincidental sharing between unrelated individuals. Out-of-frame TCR alpha sharing in monozygotic twins was systematically underestimated by recombination models, whereas sharing between unrelated individuals was in agreement with the recombination models.

This clonotype was seen a handful of times. Its specific antigen is unknown. No base qualities exist here, and no much larger clone lies one base off it. All donors were healthy Caucasians. The twin cohort comprised three pairs of female monozygotic twins, all aged roughly 18 to 30 years. Positive isolation kits from Invitrogen were used to isolate CD4+ and CD8+ T cell populations. The library was produced with 5' RACE. The run used an Illumina HiSeq 2000. A universal primer binding site was introduced by template switching, and a unique molecular identifier was present in the final cDNA, enabling accurate counting of TCR cDNA molecules. Specific primers in the conserved constant-segment region were used to synthesize first-strand cDNA for the TCR alpha and beta chains. To control for contamination, every cDNA library was double barcoded, receiving both a SMART-Mk sample barcode and Illumina barcodes. Two successive PCR steps introduced TruSeq adapter sequences along with Illumina sample barcodes. TCR alpha and beta cDNA libraries were sequenced on the Illumina HiSeq platform with custom primers. The paper's processing steps were these. MiGEC processed the raw reads to extract unique molecular identifiers, while MiXCR was used to determine the CDR3 positions. For each individual, recombination models were inferred using an EM algorithm with the repgenHMM and IGoR tools. The tcR package in R was used for shared clonotype analysis, with sharing normalized by the product of cloneset sizes. To study raw recombination free of thymic and clonal selection effects, out-of-frame nonproductive sequences were analyzed. The raw public reads went through TCRdb reprocessing: fastp at Q25, MiXCR clone calling, in-frame beta chains kept. Here each entry gathers all rows of one CDR3 protein and keeps the most common genes and DNA. These V and J calls are TCRdb output, not the study's own analysis. The sample has about 460,000 distinct CDR3 sequences on record, 13% to 15% of them singletons. In total, the top ten clones hold 0.5% to 0.65% of the sample.

In the germline V gene (reference sequence), CDR1 corresponds to SEHNR and CDR2 to FQNEAQ. Including the terminal cysteine and phenylalanine, the CDR3 comprises 12 residues. Of the read, only the CDR3 DNA is kept; its 36 bases are in frame from base 1. A distance of 9 bases separates the germline ends of V and J, which lose 0 bases and 11 bases respectively. These data also formed part of another study, on yellow fever vaccine responses in identical twins. As the second study states: According to the authors, in identical twins the way T cells responded to vaccination appeared partly convergent and partly personalized. The study precisely tracked vaccine-responding T cell clones in identical twins.

This clonotype originated in a woman aged 18-29 years in good health. Sequencing was carried out using CD4+ T cells sorted from blood. Recombination linked TRBV7-9 to TRBJ2-3, with no confidently assigned D gene. The CDR3 has the sequence CASSLASVGQYF. The DNA sequence is as follows: TGTGCCAGCAGCTTAGCCAGCGTGGGGCAGTATTTT.